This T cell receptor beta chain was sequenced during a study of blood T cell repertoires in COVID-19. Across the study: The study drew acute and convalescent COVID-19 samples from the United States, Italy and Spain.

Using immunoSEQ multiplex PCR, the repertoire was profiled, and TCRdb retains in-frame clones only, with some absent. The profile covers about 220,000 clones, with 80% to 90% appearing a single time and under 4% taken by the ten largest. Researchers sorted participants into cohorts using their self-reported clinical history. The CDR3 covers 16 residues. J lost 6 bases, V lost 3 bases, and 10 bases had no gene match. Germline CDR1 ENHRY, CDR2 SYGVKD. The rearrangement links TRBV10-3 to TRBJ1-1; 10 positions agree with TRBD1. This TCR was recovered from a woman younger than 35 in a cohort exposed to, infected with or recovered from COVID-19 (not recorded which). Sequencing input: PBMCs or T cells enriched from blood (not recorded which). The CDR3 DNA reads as TGTGCCATCAGTGATCCGAGGACAGGGGGGCTATCTGAAGCTTTCTTT. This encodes CAISDPRTGGLSEAFF.